This passage covers 22 T cell receptor beta chains from one sample sequenced in a study of CD8 T cells in ankylosing spondylitis. Study-wide points: Blood from ankylosing spondylitis patients appeared to carry a characteristic roughly 8-variant TCR beta motif.

For these TCRs, the target antigens are not known. TCRdb itself ran the 5' RACE reads through MiXCR, one entry per CDR3 protein. This sample has over 700,000 distinct CDR3 sequences, with around 20% found just once. Sequencing used blood, either unsorted or a sorted T cell fraction (not recorded which). The receptors stem from a male donor with ankylosing spondylitis.

This clonotype was seen a few times. V gene TRBV5-1 combines with J gene TRBJ2-5; TRBD1 is a possible D gene (6 bases). Trimming pared 0 bases from V and 5 bases from J, leaving 14 bases between. Germline lookup yields CDR1 SGHRS and CDR2 YFSETQ. There are 15 residues in the CDR3. The CDR3 is CASSLVGARLETQYF. CDR3 DNA: TGCGCCAGCAGCTTGGTGGGGGCTCGGCTGGAGACCCAGTACTTC.

This clonotype was seen at least ten times. This chain links TRBV4-1 with TRBJ1-2, with D possibly being TRBD1 (5 bases). Germline CDR1 reads MGHRA; CDR2 reads YSYEKL. This CDR3 contains 13 residues. V lost 2 bases to trimming and J lost 4 bases, with 8 bases between them. In DNA form, the CDR3 reads TGCGCCAGCAGCCAATTAACAGGCTATGGCTACACCTTC. The encoded protein is CASSQLTGYGYTF.

This chain links TRBV5-1 with TRBJ2-6; no clear D gene. CDR3 size: 16 residues. Germline CDR1 and CDR2: SGHRS and YFSETQ. V was clipped by 2 bases and J by 4 bases, with 13 bases between them. CDR3 DNA sequence: TGCGCCAGCAGCTTACAACTCGGGTCCGGGGCCAACGTCCTGACTTTC. Protein sequence: CASSLQLGSGANVLTF.

This clonotype appeared a few times. The chain combines TRBV6-2 or TRBV6-3 with TRBJ2-7; D call uncertain. The CDR3 has 12 amino acids. CDR1 and CDR2 from the germline V gene are MNHEY and SVGEGT. With 1 base removed from V and 5 bases from J, the gap between germline ends came to 6 bases. DNA of the CDR3: TGTGCCAGCAGTTACTATGCGCACGAGCAGTACTTC. It yields the protein CASSYYAHEQYF.

The table lists this clonotype with a few counts. V and J are TRBV7-8 and TRBJ2-7; 10 bases are a match to TRBD1. The CDR3 contains 15 residues. CDR1 is SGHVS, CDR2 FQNEAQ, per germline. Trimming removed 2 bases from V and 2 bases from J; junction bases left unmatched: 3. The CDR3 spells CASSLLGTGAYEQYF. The DNA of the CDR3 is TGTGCCAGCAGCTTACTAGGGACAGGGGCCTACGAGCAGTACTTC.

V gene TRBV9 combines with J gene TRBJ2-1; D may match TRBD1 or TRBD2 (6 bases each). The CDR3 consists of 15 residues. Germline V gene lookup returns CDR1 SGDLS and CDR2 YYNGEE. Trimming took 3 bases from V and 3 from J, leaving 13 bases between them. CDR3 amino acids: CASSEGGNRYNEQFF. The DNA of the CDR3 is TGTGCCAGCAGCGAGGGGGGCAACCGCTACAATGAGCAGTTCTTC.

This clonotype has only a few counts. CDR3 DNA sequence: TGTGCCAGCAGTTTGACTAGCGGGAGCTATGAGCAGTTCTTC. This codes for CASSLTSGSYEQFF. The chain uses TRBV27 and TRBJ2-1, with 12 bases lining up with TRBD2. Trimming cost V 3 bases and J 8 bases; bases outside gene matches: 2. This CDR3 spans 14 amino acids. Looked up from germline, CDR1 is MNHEY and CDR2 is SMNVEV (reference sequence).

In this sample, this clonotype turned up a few times. V and J are TRBV7-6 and TRBJ1-1; 7 bases are a match to TRBD1. The CDR3 totals 17 residues. J was trimmed by 2 bases and V by 1 base; bases with no gene match: 10. In germline, CDR1 is SGHVS, CDR2 FNYEAQ. CDR3: CASSLVYPGQINTEAFF. CDR3 DNA: TGTGCCAGCAGCTTAGTTTACCCGGGACAGATAAACACTGAAGCTTTCTTT.

This clonotype was picked up many times. The junction differs from germline at one of its ends, possibly a read error. The chain recombines TRBV4-1 with TRBJ1-4, with D uncertain. Germline-derived CDR1 and CDR2 are MGHRA and YSYEKL. CDR3 size: 13 residues. The CDR3 loop is CASGQGPLEKLFF. CDR3 coding DNA: TGCGCCAGCGGCCAAGGCCCCCTCGAAAAACTGTTTTTT.

This clonotype has just a few counts. The V and J genes are TRBV20-1 and TRBJ2-7; tentatively, D is TRBD1 (6 bases). Germline V gene data show CDR1 as DFQATT and CDR2 as SNEGSKA (reference sequence). The CDR3 has 12 amino acids. CDR3 DNA sequence: TGCAGCCTTTTACAGGGCAGGAACGAGCAGTACTTC. Its translation: CSLLQGRNEQYF.

This chain connects TRBV4-1 to TRBJ2-1, with TRBD2 matching 10 bases. Germline V gives CDR1 MGHRA, CDR2 YSYEKL. V lost 4 bases, J lost 2 bases, and 8 bases stayed unmatched. The CDR3 length is 17 residues. The CDR3 spells CASSPRRTSGPYNEQFF. For the CDR3, the DNA is TGCGCCAGCAGCCCCCGGAGGACTAGCGGCCCCTACAATGAGCAGTTCTTC.

This clonotype was observed many times. The chain combines TRBV5-6 with TRBJ2-1; either TRBD1 or TRBD2 may supply D (6 bases each). The CDR3 spans 15 residues. Germline V CDR1 and CDR2: SGHDT, YYEEEE. V lost 1 base, J lost 2 bases, and 10 bases lay in between. As DNA, the CDR3 is TGTGCCAGCAGCTTGATCGGGGGCACCTACAATGAGCAGTTCTTC. This codes for CASSLIGGTYNEQFF.

J is TRBJ2-7 and V is TRBV3-1; 10 nucleotides line up with TRBD2. Germline lookup yields CDR1 LGHDT and CDR2 YNNKEL (reference sequence). The CDR3 is made up of 18 amino acids. After removal of 4 bases from V and 1 base from J, the junction contained 13 bases not matched to a gene. In DNA, the CDR3 is TGTGCCAGCAGCCCGCAAGGCCGCGTAGCGGGGGGATCCTACGAGCAGTACTTC. It translates to CASSPQGRVAGGSYEQYF.

The rearrangement links TRBV11-3 to TRBJ1-1; the match to TRBD1 covers 8 bases. The trim removed 5 bases at V and 8 bases at J, leaving 13 bases unmatched. The CDR3 is made up of 15 amino acids. Germline V CDR1 and CDR2: SGHNT, YENEEA. The CDR3, as DNA: TGTGCCAGCAGCCACCGAGGGCAGGGGGCAGGAGAAGCTTTCTTT. Its translation: CASSHRGQGAGEAFF.

V and J are TRBV4-2 and TRBJ2-1, with 11 bases that match TRBD2. V was pared by 1 base and J by 3 bases, with 5 bases of the junction left unmatched. Per germline, CDR1 LGHNA and CDR2 YNFKEQ. The CDR3 has 17 amino acids. The CDR3 is CASSQAELAGVYNEQFF. CDR3 DNA: TGTGCCAGCAGCCAAGCAGAACTAGCGGGAGTCTACAATGAGCAGTTCTTC.

J is TRBJ1-1 and V is TRBV11-2; 8 bases are shared with TRBD1. Germline V gene lookup returns CDR1 SGHAT and CDR2 FQNNGV. J lost 4 bases, V lost 5 bases, and 12 bases had no gene match. The CDR3 runs 16 residues. CDR3 loop: CASSPRTGRLGTEAFF. Here the CDR3 DNA reads TGTGCCAGCAGCCCGCGGACAGGGAGGTTAGGCACTGAAGCTTTCTTT.

This clonotype turned up a few times. The rearrangement uses TRBV6-2 or TRBV6-3 and TRBJ1-6; 10 bases line up with TRBD1. The V gene's germline CDR1 is MNHEY and CDR2 SVGEGT. The CDR3 runs 15 residues. After removal of 7 bases from V and 7 bases from J, the junction contained 7 bases not matched to a gene. CDR3 in amino acids: CASTFDRGLNSPLHF. DNA of the CDR3: TGTGCCAGCACTTTCGACAGGGGGCTGAATTCACCCCTCCACTTT.

This clonotype appeared a few times. The rearrangement uses TRBV5-1 and TRBJ1-3, with a possible D match to TRBD1 (5 bases). CDR3 length equals 14 residues. Trimming took 3 bases from V and 3 from J, leaving 10 bases between them. The V gene's germline CDR1 is SGHRS and CDR2 YFSETQ. CDR3 nucleotides: TGCGCCAGCAGCTGGGGAGGGGATGGAAACACCATATATTTT. It encodes CASSWGGDGNTIYF.

This clonotype was recorded a few times. The chain links TRBV28 to TRBJ2-5; D not resolved. Trimming removed 3 bases from V and 5 bases from J, with 16 bases in between. The V gene's germline CDR1 is MDHEN and CDR2 SYDVKM. This CDR3 is 15 amino acids long. CDR3 nucleotides: TGTGCCAGCAGTTTGCACCACGCCCCGGAGGAGACCCAGTACTTC. It translates to CASSLHHAPEETQYF.

This chain connects TRBV6-1 to TRBJ2-3, with a weak D call TRBD1 (6 bases). The germline V gene has CDR1 MNHNS and CDR2 SASEGT. Trimming left V 5 bases short and J 4 bases short, with 10 bases between. The CDR3 extends over 13 amino acids. CDR3 in amino acids: CASSRGWADTQYF. The CDR3 DNA is TGTGCCAGCAGTAGGGGGTGGGCAGATACGCAGTATTTT.

V usage is TRBV27 and J usage is TRBJ2-7; TRBD2 aligns across 7 bases. Trimming took 0 bases from V and 1 from J; bases not matched to a gene: 3. Germline V lookup: CDR1 MNHEY, CDR2 SMNVEV (reference sequence). CDR3 length: 15 residues. The CDR3 region is CASSLSTSASYEQYF. CDR3 in DNA: TGTGCCAGCAGTTTATCTACTAGCGCATCCTACGAGCAGTACTTC.

Only a few counts were recorded for this clonotype. The chain uses TRBV10-2 and TRBJ2-1; 10 nucleotides agree with TRBD1. The CDR3 is made up of 15 amino acids. CDR1 is WSHSY and CDR2 is SAAADI in the germline V gene. V was clipped by 7 bases and J by 5 bases; unmatched bases: 8. This CDR3 is CASMGLGTGDNEQFF. The CDR3 DNA sequence: TGCGCCAGCATGGGACTCGGGACAGGGGACAATGAGCAGTTCTTC.